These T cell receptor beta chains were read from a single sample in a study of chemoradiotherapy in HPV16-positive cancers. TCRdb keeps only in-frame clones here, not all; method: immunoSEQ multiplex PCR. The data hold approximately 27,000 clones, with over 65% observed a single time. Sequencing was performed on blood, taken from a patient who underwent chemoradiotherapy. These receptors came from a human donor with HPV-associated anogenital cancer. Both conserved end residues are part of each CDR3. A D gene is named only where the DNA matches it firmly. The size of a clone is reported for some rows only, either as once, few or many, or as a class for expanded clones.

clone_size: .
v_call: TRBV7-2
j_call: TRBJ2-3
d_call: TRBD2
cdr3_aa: CASSLGGLASTDTQYF
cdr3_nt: TGTGCCAGCAGCTTAGGAGGACTAGCGTCAACAGATACGCAGTATTTT

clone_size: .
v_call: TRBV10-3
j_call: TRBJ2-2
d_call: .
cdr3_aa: CAIMGSETGELFF
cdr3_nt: TGTGCCATCATGGGGTCGGAGACCGGGGAGCTGTTTTTT

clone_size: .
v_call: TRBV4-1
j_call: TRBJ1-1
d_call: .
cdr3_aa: CASSQEGGGDTEAFF
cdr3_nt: TGCGCCAGCAGCCAAGAAGGAGGAGGGGACACTGAAGCTTTCTTT

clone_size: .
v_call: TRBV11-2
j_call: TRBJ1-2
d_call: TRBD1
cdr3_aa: CASSPRWDRGSGVYGYTF
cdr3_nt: TGTGCCAGCAGCCCGAGATGGGACAGGGGATCCGGGGTCTATGGCTACACCTTC

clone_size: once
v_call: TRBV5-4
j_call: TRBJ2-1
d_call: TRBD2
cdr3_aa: CASSGFRSGGSSYNEQFF
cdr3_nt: TGTGCCAGCAGCGGATTTCGTAGCGGGGGGTCTTCCTACAATGAGCAGTTCTTC

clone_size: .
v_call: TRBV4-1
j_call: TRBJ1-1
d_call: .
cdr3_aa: CASSRSTGTLNTEAFF
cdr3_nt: TGCGCCAGCAGCCGGTCCACAGGGACTCTGAACACTGAAGCTTTCTTT

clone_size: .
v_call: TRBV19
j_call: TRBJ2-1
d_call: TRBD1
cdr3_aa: CASKTSGQGAGKQFF
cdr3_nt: TGTGCCAGTAAAACCTCGGGGCAGGGGGCTGGAAAGCAGTTCTTC

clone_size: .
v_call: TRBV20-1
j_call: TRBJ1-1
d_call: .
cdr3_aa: CSAPQGTEAFF
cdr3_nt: TGCAGTGCTCCTCAGGGCACTGAAGCTTTCTTT

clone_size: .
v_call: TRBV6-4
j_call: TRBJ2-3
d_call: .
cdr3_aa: CASSDRGALTDTQYF
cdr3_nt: TGTGCCAGCAGTGATAGGGGGGCCCTCACAGATACGCAGTATTTT

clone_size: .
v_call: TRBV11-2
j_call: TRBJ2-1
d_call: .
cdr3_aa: CASSLTGGVDEQFF
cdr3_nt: TGTGCCAGCAGCTTAACAGGCGGGGTGGATGAGCAGTTCTTC

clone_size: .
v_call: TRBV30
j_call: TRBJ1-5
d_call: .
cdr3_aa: CAWSTRGLDQPQHF
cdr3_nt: TGTGCCTGGAGTACCAGGGGACTGGATCAGCCCCAGCATTTT

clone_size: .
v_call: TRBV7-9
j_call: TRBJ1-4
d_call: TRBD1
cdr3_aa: CASSLGDSYNEKLFF
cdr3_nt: TGTGCCAGCAGCTTAGGGGACAGTTATAATGAAAAACTGTTTTTT

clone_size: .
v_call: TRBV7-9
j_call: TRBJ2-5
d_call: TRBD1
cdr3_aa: CASSLGDRGETQYF
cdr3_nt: TGTGCCAGCAGCTTAGGAGACAGGGGGGAGACCCAGTACTTC

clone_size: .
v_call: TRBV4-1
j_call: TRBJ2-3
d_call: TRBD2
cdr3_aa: CASSQDHASGTTDTQYF
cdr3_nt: TGCGCCAGCAGCCAAGATCATGCTAGCGGCACCACAGATACGCAGTATTTT

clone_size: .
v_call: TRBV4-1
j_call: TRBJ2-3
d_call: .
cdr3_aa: CASSQDSAGGTDTQYF
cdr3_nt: TGCGCCAGCAGCCAAGATTCTGCGGGCGGCACAGATACGCAGTATTTT

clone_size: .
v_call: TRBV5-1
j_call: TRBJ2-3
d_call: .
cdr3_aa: CASSLAVGGPRDTQYF
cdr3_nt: TGCGCCAGCAGCTTGGCAGTCGGGGGCCCTCGAGATACGCAGTATTTT

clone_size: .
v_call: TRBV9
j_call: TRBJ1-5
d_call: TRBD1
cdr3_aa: CASSTGGNSNQPQHF
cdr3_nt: TGTGCCAGCAGCACAGGGGGAAATAGCAATCAGCCCCAGCATTTT

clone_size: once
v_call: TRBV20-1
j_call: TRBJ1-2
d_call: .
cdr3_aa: CSARVKYGPF
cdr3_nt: TGCAGTGCTAGAGTTAAATATGGGCCCTTC

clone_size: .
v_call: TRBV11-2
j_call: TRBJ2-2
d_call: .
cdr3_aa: CASSTQSGRKTGELFF
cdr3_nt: TGTGCCAGCAGCACCCAATCAGGTCGTAAGACCGGGGAGCTGTTTTTT

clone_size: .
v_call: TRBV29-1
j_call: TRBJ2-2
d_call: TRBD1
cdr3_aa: CSARQGADTGELFF
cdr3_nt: TGCAGCGCGCGACAGGGGGCGGACACCGGGGAGCTGTTTTTT

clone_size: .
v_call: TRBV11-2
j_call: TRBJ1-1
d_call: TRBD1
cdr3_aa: CASSSGQGNWGAFF
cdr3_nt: TGTGCCAGCAGCAGCGGACAGGGGAACTGGGGAGCTTTCTTT

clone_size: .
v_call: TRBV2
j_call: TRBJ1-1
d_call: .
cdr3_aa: CASRGKNTEAFF
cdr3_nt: TGTGCCAGCAGAGGGAAAAACACTGAAGCTTTCTTT

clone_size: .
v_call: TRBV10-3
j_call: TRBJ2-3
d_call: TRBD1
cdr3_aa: CAISETDRGTDTQYF
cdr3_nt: TGTGCCATCAGTGAAACGGACAGGGGCACAGATACGCAGTATTTT

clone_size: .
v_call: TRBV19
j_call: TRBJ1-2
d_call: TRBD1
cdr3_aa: CASTLPDRDYGYTF
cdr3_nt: TGTGCCAGTACCCTACCCGACAGGGACTATGGCTACACCTTC

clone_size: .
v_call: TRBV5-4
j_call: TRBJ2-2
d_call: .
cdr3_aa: CASSLGGRRPNTGELFF
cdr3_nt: TGTGCCAGCAGCTTGGGGGGACGGCGACCTAACACCGGGGAGCTGTTTTTT

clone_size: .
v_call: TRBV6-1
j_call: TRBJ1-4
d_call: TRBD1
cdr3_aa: CASSKGAGNEKLFF
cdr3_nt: TGTGCCAGCAGTAAGGGGGCGGGTAATGAAAAACTGTTTTTT

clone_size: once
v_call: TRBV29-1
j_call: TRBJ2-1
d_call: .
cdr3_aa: CSVDSVYNEQFF
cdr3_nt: TGCAGCGTTGATTCGGTGTACAATGAGCAGTTCTTC

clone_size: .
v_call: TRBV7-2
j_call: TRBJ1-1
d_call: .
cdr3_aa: CASSVTAMNTEAFF
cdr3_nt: TGTGCCAGCAGCGTAACAGCAATGAACACTGAAGCTTTCTTT

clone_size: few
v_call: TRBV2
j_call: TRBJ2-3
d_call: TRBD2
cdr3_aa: CASSEIRLAGADTQYF
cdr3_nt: TGTGCCAGCAGTGAAATAAGACTAGCGGGCGCAGATACGCAGTATTTT

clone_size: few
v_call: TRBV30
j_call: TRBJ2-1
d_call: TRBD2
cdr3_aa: CAWNQGLAGEFYNEQFF
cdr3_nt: TGTGCCTGGAACCAGGGACTAGCGGGGGAATTTTACAATGAGCAGTTCTTC

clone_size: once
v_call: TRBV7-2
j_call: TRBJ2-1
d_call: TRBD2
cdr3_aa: CASSFGTSNEQFF
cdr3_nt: TGTGCCAGCAGCTTCGGGACTAGCAATGAGCAGTTCTTC

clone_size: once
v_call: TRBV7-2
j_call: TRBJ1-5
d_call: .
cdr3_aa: CASSLAGGGGNQPQHF
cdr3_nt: TGTGCCAGCAGCTTAGCAGGGGGTGGGGGCAATCAGCCCCAGCATTTT

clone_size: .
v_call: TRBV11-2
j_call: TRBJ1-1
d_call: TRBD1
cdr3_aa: CASSLDYGTDEAFF
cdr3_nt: TGTGCCAGCAGCTTAGATTACGGGACAGACGAAGCTTTCTTT

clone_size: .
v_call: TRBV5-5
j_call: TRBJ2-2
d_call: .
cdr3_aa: CASSQVGGRGNTGELFF
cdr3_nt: TGTGCCAGCAGCCAGGTTGGGGGAAGGGGGAACACCGGGGAGCTGTTTTTT

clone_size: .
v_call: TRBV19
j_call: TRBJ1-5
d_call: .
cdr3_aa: CASTRKGMGNQPQHF
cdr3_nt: TGTGCCAGTACGAGGAAGGGGATGGGCAATCAGCCCCAGCATTTT

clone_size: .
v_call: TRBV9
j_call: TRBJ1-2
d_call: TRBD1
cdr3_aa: CASSPRTGNYGYTF
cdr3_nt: TGTGCCAGCAGCCCTCGGACAGGGAACTATGGCTACACCTTC

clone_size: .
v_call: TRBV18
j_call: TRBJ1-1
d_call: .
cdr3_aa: CASSPPVQVLNTEAFF
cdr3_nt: TGTGCCAGCTCACCACCGGTTCAAGTTTTAAACACTGAAGCTTTCTTT

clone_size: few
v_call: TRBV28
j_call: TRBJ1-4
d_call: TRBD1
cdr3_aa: CASSQGASTNEKLFF
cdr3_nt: TGTGCCAGCAGTCAGGGGGCCTCGACTAATGAAAAACTGTTTTTT

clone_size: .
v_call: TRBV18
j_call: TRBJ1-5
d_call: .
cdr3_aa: CASSPGSNQPQHF
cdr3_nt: TGTGCCAGCTCACCAGGTAGCAATCAGCCCCAGCATTTT

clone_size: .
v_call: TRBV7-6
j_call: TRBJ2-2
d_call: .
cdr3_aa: CASSLFPGSNTGELFF
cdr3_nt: TGTGCCAGCAGCTTATTTCCAGGTTCGAACACCGGGGAGCTGTTTTTT

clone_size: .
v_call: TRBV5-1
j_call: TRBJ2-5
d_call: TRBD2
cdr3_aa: CASSPGASGEETQYF
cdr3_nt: TGCGCCAGCAGCCCAGGGGCTAGCGGGGAAGAGACCCAGTACTTC

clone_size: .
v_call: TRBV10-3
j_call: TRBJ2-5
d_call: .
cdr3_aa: CAISKDKEETQYF
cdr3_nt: TGTGCCATCAGCAAGGATAAGGAAGAGACCCAGTACTTC

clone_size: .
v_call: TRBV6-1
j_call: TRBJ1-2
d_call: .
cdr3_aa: CASSEGGVYGYTF
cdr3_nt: TGTGCCAGCAGTGAGGGTGGCGTCTATGGCTACACCTTC

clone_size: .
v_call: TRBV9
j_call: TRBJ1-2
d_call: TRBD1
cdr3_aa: CASSVALTGHGYTF
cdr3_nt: TGTGCCAGCAGCGTAGCCCTGACAGGGCACGGCTACACCTTC

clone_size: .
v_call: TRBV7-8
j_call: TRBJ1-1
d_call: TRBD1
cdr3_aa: CASSLARMGTGQAFF
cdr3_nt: TGTGCCAGCAGCTTAGCCCGTATGGGGACAGGGCAAGCTTTCTTT

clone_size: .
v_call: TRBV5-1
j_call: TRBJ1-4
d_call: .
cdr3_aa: CASSLEREKLFF
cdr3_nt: TGCGCCAGCAGCTTGGAACGGGAAAAACTGTTTTTT

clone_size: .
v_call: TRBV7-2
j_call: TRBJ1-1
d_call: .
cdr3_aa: CASSLSVLGGRTNTEAFF
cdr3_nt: TGTGCCAGCAGCTTATCGGTATTGGGGGGTCGGACGAACACCGAAGCTTTCTTT

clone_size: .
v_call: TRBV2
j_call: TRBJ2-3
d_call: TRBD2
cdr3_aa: CASLGTSGASSTDTQYF
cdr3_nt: TGTGCCAGCCTAGGGACTAGCGGGGCTTCGAGCACAGATACGCAGTATTTT

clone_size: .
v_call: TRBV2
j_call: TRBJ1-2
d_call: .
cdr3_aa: CASSVRSPSSGGYTF
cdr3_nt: TGTGCCAGCTCAGTCAGATCCCCCTCCAGCGGTGGCTACACCTTC

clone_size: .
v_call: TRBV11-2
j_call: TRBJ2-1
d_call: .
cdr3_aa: CASSLASYPMNQFF
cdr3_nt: TGTGCCAGCAGCTTAGCATCCTACCCAATGAATCAGTTCTTC

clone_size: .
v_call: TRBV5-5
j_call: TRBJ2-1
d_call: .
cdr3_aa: CASSLVLAEQFF
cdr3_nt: TGTGCCAGCAGCTTGGTCTTAGCGGAGCAGTTCTTC

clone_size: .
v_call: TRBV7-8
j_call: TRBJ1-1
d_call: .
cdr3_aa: CASSLVGYGGGTEAFF
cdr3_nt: TGTGCCAGCAGCTTAGTGGGTTACGGGGGTGGGACTGAAGCTTTCTTT

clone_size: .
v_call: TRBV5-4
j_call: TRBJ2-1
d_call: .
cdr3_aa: CASSVTGNEQFF
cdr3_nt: TGTGCCAGCAGCGTCACTGGCAATGAGCAGTTCTTC

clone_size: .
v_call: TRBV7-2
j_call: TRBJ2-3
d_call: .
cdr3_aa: CASSLFWGADTQYF
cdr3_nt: TGTGCCAGCAGCCTCTTCTGGGGCGCAGATACGCAGTATTTT